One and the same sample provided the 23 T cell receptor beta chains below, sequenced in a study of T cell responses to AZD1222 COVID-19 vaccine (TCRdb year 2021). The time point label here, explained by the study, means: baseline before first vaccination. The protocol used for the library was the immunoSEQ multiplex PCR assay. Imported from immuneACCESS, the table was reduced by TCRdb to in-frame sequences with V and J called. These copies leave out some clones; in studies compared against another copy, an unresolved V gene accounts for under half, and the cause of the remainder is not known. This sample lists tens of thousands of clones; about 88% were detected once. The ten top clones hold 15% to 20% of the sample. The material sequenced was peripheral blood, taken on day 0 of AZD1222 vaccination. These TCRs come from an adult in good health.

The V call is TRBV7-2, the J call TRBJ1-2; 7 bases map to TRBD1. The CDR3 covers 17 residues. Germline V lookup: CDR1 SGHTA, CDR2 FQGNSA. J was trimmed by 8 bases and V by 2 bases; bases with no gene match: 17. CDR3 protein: CASSLSGTATSHGGYTF. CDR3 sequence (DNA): TGTGCCAGCAGCTTATCCGGGACAGCCACCAGCCACGGGGGCTACACCTTC.

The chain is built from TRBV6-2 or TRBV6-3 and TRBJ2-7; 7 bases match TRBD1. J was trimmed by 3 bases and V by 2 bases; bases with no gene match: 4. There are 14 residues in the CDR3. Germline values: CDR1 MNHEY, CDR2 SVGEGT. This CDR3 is CASSYPTGVYEQYF. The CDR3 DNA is TGTGCCAGCAGTTACCCAACAGGGGTCTACGAGCAGTACTTC.

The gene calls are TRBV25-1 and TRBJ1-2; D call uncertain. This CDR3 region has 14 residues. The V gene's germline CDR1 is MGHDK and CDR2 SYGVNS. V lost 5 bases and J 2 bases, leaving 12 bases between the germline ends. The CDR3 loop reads CASSLTGMNYGYTF. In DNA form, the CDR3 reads TGTGCCAGCAGTCTCACCGGGATGAACTATGGCTACACCTTC.

CDR3 sequence reads: CATSQIPGPSPNQPQHF. In DNA form, the CDR3 reads TGTGCCACCAGCCAGATCCCGGGGCCGTCACCCAATCAGCCCCAGCATTTT. The V call is TRBV15, the J call TRBJ1-5; D perhaps matches TRBD1 (5 bases). The V end lost 5 bases, the J end lost 3 bases, and 20 bases lay between the germline ends. CDR1 and CDR2 from the germline V gene are LNHNV and YYDKDF (reference sequence). The CDR3 is 17 amino acids.

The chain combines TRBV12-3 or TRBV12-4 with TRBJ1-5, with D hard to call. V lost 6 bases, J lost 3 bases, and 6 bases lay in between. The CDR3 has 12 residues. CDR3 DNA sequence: TGTGCCAGCAGCAGGTACAATCAGCCCCAGCATTTT. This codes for CASSRYNQPQHF.

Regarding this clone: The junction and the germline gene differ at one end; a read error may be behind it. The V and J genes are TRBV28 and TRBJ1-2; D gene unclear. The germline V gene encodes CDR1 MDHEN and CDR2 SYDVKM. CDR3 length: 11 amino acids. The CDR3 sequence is CASSSHLDREF. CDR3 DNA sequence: TGTGCCAGCAGTTCCCACCTCGACCGGGAATTC.

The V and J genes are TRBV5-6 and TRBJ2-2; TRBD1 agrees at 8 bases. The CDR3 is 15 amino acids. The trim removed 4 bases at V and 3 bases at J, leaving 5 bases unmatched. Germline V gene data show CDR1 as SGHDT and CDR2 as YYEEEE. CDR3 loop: CASSGQGLHTGELFF. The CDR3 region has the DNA TGTGCCAGCAGCGGACAGGGCCTTCACACCGGGGAGCTGTTTTTT.

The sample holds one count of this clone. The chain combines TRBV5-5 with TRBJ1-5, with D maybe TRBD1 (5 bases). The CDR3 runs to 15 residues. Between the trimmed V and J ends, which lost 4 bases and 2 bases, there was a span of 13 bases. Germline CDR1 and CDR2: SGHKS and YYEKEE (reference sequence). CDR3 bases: TGTGCCAGCAGCCCAGGGACTTTGGGCAATCAGCCCCAGCATTTT. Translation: CASSPGTLGNQPQHF.

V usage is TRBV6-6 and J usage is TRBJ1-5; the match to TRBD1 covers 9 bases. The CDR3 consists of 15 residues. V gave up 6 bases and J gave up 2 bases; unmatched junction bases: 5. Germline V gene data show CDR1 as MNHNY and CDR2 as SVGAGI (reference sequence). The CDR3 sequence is CASSKGQGGNQPQHF. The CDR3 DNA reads TGTGCCAGCAGCAAGGGACAGGGAGGCAATCAGCCCCAGCATTTT.

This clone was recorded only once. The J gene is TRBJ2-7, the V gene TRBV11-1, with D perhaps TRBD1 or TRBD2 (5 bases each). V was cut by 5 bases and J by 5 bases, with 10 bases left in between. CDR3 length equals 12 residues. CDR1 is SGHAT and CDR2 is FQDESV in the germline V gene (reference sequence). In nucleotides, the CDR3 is TGTGCCAGCAGCCAGAGGGGTGACGAGCAGTACTTC. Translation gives CASSQRGDEQYF.

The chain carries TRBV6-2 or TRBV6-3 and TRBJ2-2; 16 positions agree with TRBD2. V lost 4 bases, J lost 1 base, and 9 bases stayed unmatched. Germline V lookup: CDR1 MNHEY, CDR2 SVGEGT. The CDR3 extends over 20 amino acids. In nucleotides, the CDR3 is TGTGCCAGCAGTTCCCTCCCCGGGACTAGCGGGGGGGGGAACACCGGGGAGCTGTTTTTT. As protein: CASSSLPGTSGGGNTGELFF.

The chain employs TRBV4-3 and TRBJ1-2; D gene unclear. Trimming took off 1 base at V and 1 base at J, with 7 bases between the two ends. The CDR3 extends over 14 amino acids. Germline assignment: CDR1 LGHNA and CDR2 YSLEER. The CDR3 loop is CASSQVRSNYGYTF. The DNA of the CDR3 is TGCGCCAGCAGCCAAGTACGGAGTAACTATGGCTACACCTTC.

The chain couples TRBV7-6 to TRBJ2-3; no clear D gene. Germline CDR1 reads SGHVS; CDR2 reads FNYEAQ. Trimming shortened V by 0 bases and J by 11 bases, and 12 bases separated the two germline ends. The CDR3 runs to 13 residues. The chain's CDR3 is CASSLALAPEQYF. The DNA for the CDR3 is TGTGCCAGCAGCTTAGCCCTCGCCCCTGAGCAGTATTTT.

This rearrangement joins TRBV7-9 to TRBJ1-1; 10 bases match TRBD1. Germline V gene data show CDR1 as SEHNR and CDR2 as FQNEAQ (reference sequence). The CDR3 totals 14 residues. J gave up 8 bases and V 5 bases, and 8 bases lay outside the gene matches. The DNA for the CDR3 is TGTGCCAGCAGCCCCTGGGCGACAGGGGGCGAAGCTTTCTTT. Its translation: CASSPWATGGEAFF.

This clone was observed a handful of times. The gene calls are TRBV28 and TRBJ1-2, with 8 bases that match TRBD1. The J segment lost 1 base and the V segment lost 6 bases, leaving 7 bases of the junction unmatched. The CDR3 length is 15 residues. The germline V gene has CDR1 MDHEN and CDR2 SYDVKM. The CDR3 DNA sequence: TGTGCCAGCAGCGACTACAGGGGGATTAACTATGGCTACACCTTC. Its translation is CASSDYRGINYGYTF.

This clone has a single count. The CDR3 loop is CASSLGPGSEQFF. The CDR3 DNA reads as TGTGCCAGCAGCTTAGGCCCGGGGTCTGAGCAGTTCTTC. The chain links TRBV7-2 to TRBJ2-1; D is perhaps TRBD2 (5 bases). The germline V and J ends were trimmed by 1 base and 9 bases, with 10 bases remaining between them. This CDR3 has 13 amino acids. Looked up from germline, CDR1 is SGHTA and CDR2 is FQGNSA.

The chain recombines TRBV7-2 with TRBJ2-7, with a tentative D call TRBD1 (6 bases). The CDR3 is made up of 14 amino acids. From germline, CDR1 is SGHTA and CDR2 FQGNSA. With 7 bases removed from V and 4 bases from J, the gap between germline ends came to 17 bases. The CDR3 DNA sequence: TGTGCCAGCATCGTACAGGGCCGGAGGTACGAGCAGTACTTC. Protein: CASIVQGRRYEQYF.

The CDR3 region has the DNA TGTGCCAGCACCCAATCCCGACCTACAGATACGCAGTATTTT. It encodes CASTQSRPTDTQYF. The chain couples TRBV11-2 to TRBJ2-3; D not resolved. V shed 7 bases and J shed 3 bases, with 14 bases lying between them. Germline V CDR1 and CDR2: SGHAT, FQNNGV. This CDR3 has 14 residues.

The CDR3 bases are TGCGCCAGCAGCTTGGCCGGGAGGGGCAACTGGGATGGCTACACCTTC. Its protein product is CASSLAGRGNWDGYTF. The gene calls are TRBV5-1 and TRBJ1-2; weak D call: TRBD1 (5 bases). The CDR3 runs to 16 residues. Per germline, CDR1 SGHRS and CDR2 YFSETQ. Between the trimmed V and J ends, which lost 0 bases and 6 bases, there was a span of 18 bases.

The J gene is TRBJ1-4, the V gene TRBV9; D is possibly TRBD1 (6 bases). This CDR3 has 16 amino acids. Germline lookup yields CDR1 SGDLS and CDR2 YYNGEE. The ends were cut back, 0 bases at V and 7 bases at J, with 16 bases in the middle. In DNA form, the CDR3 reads TGTGCCAGCAGCGTAGGAGGGGCAGGGGAGCGTGAAAAACTGTTTTTT. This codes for CASSVGGAGEREKLFF.

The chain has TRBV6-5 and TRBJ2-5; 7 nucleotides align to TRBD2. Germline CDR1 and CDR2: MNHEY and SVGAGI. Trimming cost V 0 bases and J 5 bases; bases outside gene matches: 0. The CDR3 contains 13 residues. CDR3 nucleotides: TGTGCCAGCAGTTACTCGGGGGGGGAGACCCAGTACTTC. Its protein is CASSYSGGETQYF.

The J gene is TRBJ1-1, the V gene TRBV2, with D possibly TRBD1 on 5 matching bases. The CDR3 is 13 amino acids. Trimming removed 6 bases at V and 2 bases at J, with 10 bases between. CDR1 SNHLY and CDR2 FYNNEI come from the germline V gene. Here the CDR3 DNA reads TGTGCCAGCAGCGGGGCGAGAAACACTGAAGCTTTCTTT. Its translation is CASSGARNTEAFF.

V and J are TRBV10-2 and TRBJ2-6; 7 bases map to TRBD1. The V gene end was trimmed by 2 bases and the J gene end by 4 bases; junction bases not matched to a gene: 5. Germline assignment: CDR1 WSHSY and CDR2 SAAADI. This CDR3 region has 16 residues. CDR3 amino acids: CASSEGTALGANVLTF. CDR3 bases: TGCGCCAGCAGTGAGGGGACAGCTCTCGGGGCCAACGTCCTGACTTTC.